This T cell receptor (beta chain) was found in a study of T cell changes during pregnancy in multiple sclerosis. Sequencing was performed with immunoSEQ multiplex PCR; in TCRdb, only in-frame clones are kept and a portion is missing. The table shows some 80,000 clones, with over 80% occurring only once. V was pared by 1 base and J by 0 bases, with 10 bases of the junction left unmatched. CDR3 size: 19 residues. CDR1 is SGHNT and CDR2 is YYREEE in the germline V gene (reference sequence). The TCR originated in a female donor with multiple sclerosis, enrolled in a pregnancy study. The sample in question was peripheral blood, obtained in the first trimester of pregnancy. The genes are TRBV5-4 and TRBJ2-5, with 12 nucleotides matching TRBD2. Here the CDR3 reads CASSLWLAGGRRYQETQYF. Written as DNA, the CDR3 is TGTGCCAGCAGCTTGTGGCTAGCGGGGGGGAGAAGGTACCAAGAGACCCAGTACTTC.